These 21 T cell receptor beta chains came from one sample sequenced in a study of CD8 T cells in ankylosing spondylitis (dated by TCRdb to about 2017). The receptor library was made with 5' RACE. TCRdb records Illumina HiSeq 2500 as the sequencer. TCRdb handled the public reads itself, with Q25 trimming in fastp and clone calling in MiXCR, and kept productive beta chains. All rows with the same CDR3 protein become a single entry with the most common DNA and genes. In all, the sample holds around 230,000 distinct CDR3 sequences, and roughly 8.6% of those were seen once. Of the sample, over 6.5% is held by the ten largest clones. What was sequenced was blood, either unsorted or a sorted T cell fraction (not recorded which). These receptors originate from a male donor with ankylosing spondylitis or in good health (not recorded which).

The chain carries TRBV5-6 and TRBJ1-5, with a tentative D call TRBD1 (6 bases). The V gene's germline CDR1 is SGHDT and CDR2 YYEEEE. This CDR3 comprises 16 residues. V lost 3 bases, J lost 1 base, and 14 bases lay in between. CDR3 nucleotide sequence: TGTGCCAGCAGCTCGGCGGGGGGCCTAAGCAATCAGCCCCAGCATTTT. Translating it yields CASSSAGGLSNQPQHF.

The chain is built from TRBV18 and TRBJ2-7; 7 nucleotides agree with TRBD2. The CDR3 has 15 amino acids. V shed 1 base and J 5 bases; nucleotides not matched to a gene: 8. Looked up from germline, CDR1 is KGHSH and CDR2 is LQKENI. CDR3 in DNA: TGTGCCAGCTCACCACGCTCGGGAGGAGGCCACGAGCAGTACTTC. Protein sequence: CASSPRSGGGHEQYF.

The table lists this clonotype with many counts. This chain links TRBV10-3 with TRBJ2-3, with 8 bases aligning to TRBD2. V dropped 5 bases and J dropped 3; count of bases not matched to a gene: 1. CDR3 length: 13 amino acids. Germline values: CDR1 ENHRY, CDR2 SYGVKD. CDR3 region: CAISSGRTDTQYF. The CDR3 region has the DNA TGTGCCATCAGTAGCGGGAGAACAGATACGCAGTATTTT.

This clonotype has at least ten counts. V gene TRBV12-3 or TRBV12-4 combines with J gene TRBJ1-1; D may be TRBD1 (6 bases). V was cut by 3 bases and J by 1 base, with 12 bases left in between. The CDR3 totals 15 residues. CDR3 residues: CASSFGYRANTEAFF. Here the CDR3 DNA reads TGTGCCAGCAGTTTTGGCTACAGGGCGAACACTGAAGCTTTCTTT.

This clonotype has a count of ten or more. The chain uses TRBV5-1 and TRBJ2-1, with TRBD2 identical over 12 bases. CDR1 is SGHRS, CDR2 YFSETQ, per germline. The CDR3 sequence is 15 residues long. The V gene end was trimmed by 4 bases and the J gene end by 9 bases; junction bases not matched to a gene: 8. The CDR3 sequence: CASSLRLAGVPEQFF. In DNA form, the CDR3 reads TGCGCCAGCAGCCTGAGACTAGCGGGAGTCCCTGAGCAGTTCTTC.

V and J are TRBV6-1 and TRBJ1-1; 8 nucleotides align to TRBD1. The J segment lost 5 bases and the V segment lost 7 bases, leaving 9 bases of the junction unmatched. CDR1 is MNHNS and CDR2 is SASEGT in the germline V gene. The CDR3 contains 14 residues. The CDR3 sequence is CASITGGQETEAFF. The CDR3 DNA is TGTGCCAGCATCACGGGGGGACAGGAGACTGAAGCTTTCTTT.

The chain joins TRBV3-1 to TRBJ1-2, with a weak D call TRBD1 (6 bases). Trimming stripped 1 base from V and 8 bases from J, with 29 bases between. The germline gives CDR1 LGHDT, CDR2 YNNKEL (reference sequence). This CDR3 is 19 amino acids long. The CDR3, as DNA: TGTGCCAGCAGCCAAGGTTTTAGCCCAGCGGGACAAGTAGGAAAAGGCTACACCTTC. Encoded protein: CASSQGFSPAGQVGKGYTF.

V usage is TRBV7-8 and J usage is TRBJ1-2; maybe TRBD1 (5 bases). This CDR3 spans 13 amino acids. V lost 3 bases to trimming and J lost 2 bases, with 7 bases between them. Germline lookup yields CDR1 SGHVS and CDR2 FQNEAQ. The CDR3 is CASSFRQNYGYTF. In nucleotides, the CDR3 is TGTGCCAGCAGCTTCCGACAGAACTATGGCTACACCTTC.

The V and J genes are TRBV9 and TRBJ1-3; no clear D. The V end lost 0 bases, the J end lost 0 bases, and 13 bases lay between the germline ends. Per germline, CDR1 SGDLS and CDR2 YYNGEE. The CDR3 totals 17 residues. CDR3 amino acids: CASSVAPIGSSGNTIYF. CDR3 DNA: TGTGCCAGCAGCGTAGCCCCAATTGGCAGCTCTGGAAACACCATATATTTT.

This clonotype was observed at least ten times. This chain links TRBV29-1 with TRBJ1-2; possibly TRBD1 for D (6 bases). With 0 bases removed from V and 8 bases from J, the gap between germline ends came to 16 bases. The CDR3 is 14 residues long. Germline V CDR1 and CDR2: SQVTM, ANQGSEA. The CDR3 DNA is TGCAGCGTTGAAGACAGGGGCCATTACGGAGGCTACACCTTC. The encoded protein is CSVEDRGHYGGYTF. The variable domain in full, with the rest retrieved from reference TRBV29-1 and TRBJ1-2, is SAVISQKPSRDICQRGTSLTIQCQVDSQVTMMFWYRQQPGQSLTLIATANQGSEATYESGFVIDKFPISRPNLTFSTLTVSNMSPEDSSIYLCSVEDRGHYGGYTFGSGTRLTVV.

This clonotype was observed a few times. This chain joins TRBV12-3 or TRBV12-4 and TRBJ2-7, with TRBD1 identical over 7 bases. The CDR3 has 16 residues. V lost 5 bases, J lost 9 bases, and 19 bases stayed unmatched. CDR3 loop: CASSRRQGSRSGGQYF. DNA for the CDR3: TGTGCCAGCAGTAGGAGACAGGGATCTCGGAGTGGAGGGCAGTACTTC.

Many counts were recorded for this clonotype. This chain uses TRBV3-1 with TRBJ1-1, with D maybe TRBD1 (5 bases). CDR3 length: 15 residues. V dropped 1 base and J dropped 1 base, with 10 bases sitting between them. Germline lookup yields CDR1 LGHDT and CDR2 YNNKEL (reference sequence). The CDR3 coding sequence is TGTGCCAGCAGCCAAGCGGGGGGGACGAACACTGAAGCTTTCTTT. Translated: CASSQAGGTNTEAFF.

This sequence joins TRBV12-3 or TRBV12-4 and TRBJ1-5; tentative D call: TRBD1 (6 bases). This CDR3 spans 14 amino acids. V gave up 6 bases and J gave up 0 bases, with 9 bases separating them. CDR3 coding DNA: TGTGCCAGCAGCCCCAGGGGTAGCAATCAGCCCCAGCATTTT. It specifies CASSPRGSNQPQHF.

There are many counts of this clonotype. The chain uses TRBV21-1 and TRBJ1-2; the DNA was not used to check the table's D call, TRBD1. TRBV21-1 is termed a pseudogene. This CDR3 contains 15 residues. CDR3 in amino acids: CASSKNPGDNYGYTF. CDR3 nucleotides: TGTGCCAGCAGCAAAAACCCAGGGGACAACTATGGCTACACCTTC.

In its sample, this clonotype was seen many times. V and J are TRBV20-1 and TRBJ1-2, with 7 bases identical to TRBD1. CDR1 is DFQATT, CDR2 SNEGSKA, per germline (reference sequence). This CDR3 contains 14 residues. Trimming cost V 3 bases and J 4 bases; bases outside gene matches: 8. CDR3 region: CSASAQGVSYGYTF. DNA of the CDR3: TGCAGTGCTAGTGCCCAGGGGGTGAGCTATGGCTACACCTTC.

In this sample, this clonotype turned up many times. The chain uses TRBV6-5 and TRBJ2-7; D unclear. CDR3 length: 15 residues. CDR1 is MNHEY and CDR2 is SVGAGI in the germline V gene. Deletions cut 3 bases from V and 4 bases from J, with 16 bases between. The CDR3 sequence: CASSYQASIVYEQYF. The CDR3 DNA is TGTGCCAGCAGTTATCAGGCCAGTATAGTATACGAGCAGTACTTC.

The chain recombines TRBV30 with TRBJ1-2; D call uncertain. CDR1 and CDR2 from the germline V gene are GTSNPN and SVGIG (reference sequence). This CDR3 is 12 amino acids long. Deletions cut 4 bases from V and 2 bases from J, with 8 bases between. Here the CDR3 DNA reads TGTGCCTGGAAAAGCGGGAACTATGGCTACACCTTC. Its protein is CAWKSGNYGYTF.

The rearrangement joins TRBV20-1 to TRBJ1-3, with D possibly matching TRBD1 (6 bases). V was shortened by 0 bases and J by 3 bases, with 15 bases between the two germline ends. The CDR3 loop spans 16 amino acids. Germline CDR1 and CDR2: DFQATT and SNEGSKA (reference sequence). The CDR3, as DNA: TGCAGTGCTAGAGATCCCGACAGGACGTATGGAAACACCATATATTTT. Protein product: CSARDPDRTYGNTIYF.

This clonotype was detected ten times or more. The chain links TRBV7-8 to TRBJ2-6; no definite D call. V shed 0 bases and J shed 1 base, with 10 bases lying between them. The CDR3 extends over 17 amino acids. The germline gives CDR1 SGHVS, CDR2 FQNEAQ. The CDR3 DNA follows: TGTGCCAGCAGCTTAGCCCAGGCGGCGTCTGGGGCCAACGTCCTGACTTTC. Protein product: CASSLAQAASGANVLTF.

This clonotype was recorded many times. The chain couples TRBV20-1 to TRBJ2-1; D call uncertain. With 0 bases removed from V and 9 bases from J, the gap between germline ends came to 18 bases. This CDR3 is 15 amino acids long. Per the germline V gene, CDR1 is DFQATT and CDR2 is SNEGSKA (reference sequence). DNA of the CDR3: TGCAGTGCTAGAGATGGTACTACCCCTCGTGGTGAGCAGTTCTTC. This encodes CSARDGTTPRGEQFF.

This clonotype occurred a few times. The rearrangement joins TRBV7-3 to TRBJ2-1; tentatively, D is TRBD1 or TRBD2 (5 bases each). The length of the CDR3 is 15 residues. Germline assignment: CDR1 SGHTA and CDR2 FQGTGA. V lost 5 bases and J lost 9, with 20 bases in between. The CDR3 spells CASSPSRDPSGEQFF. DNA for the CDR3: TGTGCCAGCAGCCCTTCTCGGGACCCCAGTGGTGAGCAGTTCTTC.